This passage covers 10 T cell receptor beta chains from one sample sequenced in a study of cytomegalovirus exposure and HLA in healthy donors (dated by TCRdb to the late 2010s). The protocol used for the library was the immunoSEQ multiplex PCR assay. For the multiplex PCR, a mixture combining 60 forward primers for TCR Vbeta segments and 13 reverse primers for TCR Jbeta segments was used. TCRdb obtained this table from immuneACCESS and retained in-frame rearrangements with V and J assigned. These tables miss some clones; where compared with another copy, unresolved V genes account for less than half of the shortfall, and the remainder is unexplained. The sample includes about 94,000 clones, with more than 70% observed a single time. The ten largest account for about 4% of the sample. Material for sequencing was PBMCs. These receptor sequences come from a woman aged 40 to 50 in good health and CMV-seronegative.

V gene TRBV7-2 combines with J gene TRBJ2-5; 7 bases align to TRBD2. V trimming: 1 base; J trimming: 4 bases; junction bases outside the gene matches: 9. There are 16 residues in the CDR3. The V gene's germline CDR1 is SGHTA and CDR2 FQGNSA. CDR3 DNA sequence: TGTGCCAGCAGCTTAGTTGTACAGCGGGGAAGAGAGACCCAGTACTTC. This sequence encodes CASSLVVQRGRETQYF.

This rearrangement joins TRBV7-3 to TRBJ2-2, with TRBD1 identical over 7 bases. The CDR3 contains 16 residues. In germline, CDR1 is SGHTA, CDR2 FQGTGA. The V gene end was trimmed by 0 bases and the J gene end by 6 bases; junction bases not matched to a gene: 7. Here the CDR3 reads CASSLTVRQGAGELFF. The CDR3 bases are TGTGCCAGCAGCTTAACCGTGCGACAGGGAGCCGGGGAGCTGTTTTTT.

The gene calls are TRBV7-8 and TRBJ2-3, with 8 nucleotides matching TRBD1. CDR1 is SGHVS and CDR2 is FQNEAQ in the germline V gene. This CDR3 comprises 15 residues. V shed 5 bases and J 2 bases; nucleotides not matched to a gene: 6. The DNA for the CDR3 is TGTGCCAGCAGCCGCGGGACAGGAGTCACAGATACGCAGTATTTT. As protein: CASSRGTGVTDTQYF.

The chain has TRBV4-1 and TRBJ1-5, with D uncertain. Per germline, CDR1 MGHRA and CDR2 YSYEKL. Trimming shortened V by 4 bases and J by 6 bases, and 19 bases separated the two germline ends. This CDR3 is built from 16 residues. The CDR3 region is CASSLGVSGVSQPQHF. DNA for the CDR3: TGCGCCAGCAGCCTTGGGGTCAGCGGGGTGAGTCAGCCCCAGCATTTT.

V gene TRBV2 combines with J gene TRBJ1-5; unclear D gene. The CDR3 is made up of 14 amino acids. Trimming shortened V by 2 bases and J by 6 bases, and 11 bases separated the two germline ends. Germline V gene lookup returns CDR1 SNHLY and CDR2 FYNNEI. The chain's CDR3 is CASSELQNSQPQHF. The CDR3 coding sequence is TGTGCCAGCAGTGAACTACAGAATAGTCAGCCCCAGCATTTT.

This chain uses TRBV6-6 with TRBJ1-5, with TRBD1 matching over 8 bases. V was pared by 5 bases and J by 6 bases, with 9 bases of the junction left unmatched. Germline CDR1 is MNHNY and CDR2 is SVGAGI (reference sequence). The CDR3 length is 15 residues. The CDR3 loop is CASSIPGGGGQPQHF. CDR3 coding DNA: TGTGCCAGCAGTATACCAGGGGGCGGAGGTCAGCCCCAGCATTTT.

J is TRBJ2-3 and V is TRBV7-2; D is perhaps TRBD1 (6 bases). This CDR3 has 15 amino acids. In germline, CDR1 is SGHTA, CDR2 FQGNSA. Trimming shortened V by 3 bases and J by 1 base, and 11 bases separated the two germline ends. The CDR3 sequence: CASSLRTAGTDTQYF. DNA of the CDR3: TGTGCCAGCAGCTTGCGGACAGCCGGCACAGATACGCAGTATTTT.

Points on this clone: A read error may account for a junction end that differs from germline. The rearrangement links TRBV29-1 to TRBJ1-5; D uncertain. Germline CDR1 SQVTM, CDR2 ANQGSEA. This CDR3 spans 11 amino acids. The CDR3 loop reads CSVGGDQPQNF. The DNA for the CDR3 is TGCAGCGTTGGAGGTGATCAGCCCCAGAATTTT.

The chain has TRBV9 and TRBJ1-4; the D gene is possibly TRBD1 (6 bases). V dropped 0 bases and J dropped 8 bases, with 11 bases sitting between them. The CDR3 covers 14 residues. CDR1 SGDLS and CDR2 YYNGEE come from the germline V gene. CDR3 sequence reads: CASSVGGGREKLFF. CDR3 nucleotide sequence: TGTGCCAGCAGCGTAGGGGGGGGCCGGGAAAAACTGTTTTTT.

About this clone: At one boundary the junction diverges from the germline segment, which might be a read error. V gene TRBV7-9 combines with J gene TRBJ1-1, with D uncertain. The CDR3 consists of 12 residues. Germline lookup yields CDR1 SEHNR and CDR2 FQNEAQ (reference sequence). CDR3 amino acids: CSSSYERGEAFF. CDR3 DNA: TGTTCCAGCAGCTATGAGAGAGGTGAAGCTTTCTTT. The full variable domain, with the rest looked up from reference TRBV7-9 and TRBJ1-1, is DTGVSQNPRHKITKRGQNVTFRCDPISEHNRLYWYRQTLGQGPEFLTYFQNEAQLEKSRLLSDRFSAERPKGSFSTLEIQRTEQGDSAMYLCSSSYERGEAFFGQGTRLTVV.